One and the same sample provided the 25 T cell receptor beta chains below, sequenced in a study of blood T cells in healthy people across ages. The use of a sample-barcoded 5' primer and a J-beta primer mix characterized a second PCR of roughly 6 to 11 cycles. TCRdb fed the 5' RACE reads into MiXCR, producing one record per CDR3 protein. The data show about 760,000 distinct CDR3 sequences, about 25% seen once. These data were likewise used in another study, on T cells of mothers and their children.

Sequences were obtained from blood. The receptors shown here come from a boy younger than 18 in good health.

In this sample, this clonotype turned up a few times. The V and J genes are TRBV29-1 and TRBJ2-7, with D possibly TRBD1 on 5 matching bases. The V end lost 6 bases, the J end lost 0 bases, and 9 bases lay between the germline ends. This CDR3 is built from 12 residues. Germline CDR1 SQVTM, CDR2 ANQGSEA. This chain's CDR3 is CSVADSSYEQYF. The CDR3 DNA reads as TGCAGCGTGGCCGACAGCTCCTACGAGCAGTACTTC.

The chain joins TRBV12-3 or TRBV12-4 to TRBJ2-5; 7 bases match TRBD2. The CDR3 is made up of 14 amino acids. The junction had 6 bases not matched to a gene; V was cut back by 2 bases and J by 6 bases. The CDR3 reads CASSLSLARQTQYF. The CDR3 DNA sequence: TGTGCCAGCAGTTTATCACTAGCGAGGCAGACCCAGTACTTC.

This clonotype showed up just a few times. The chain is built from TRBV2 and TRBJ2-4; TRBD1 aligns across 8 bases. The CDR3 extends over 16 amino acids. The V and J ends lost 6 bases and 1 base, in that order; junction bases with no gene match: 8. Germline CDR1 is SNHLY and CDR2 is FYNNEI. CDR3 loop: CASSKRTGMAKNIQYF. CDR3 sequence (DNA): TGTGCCAGCAGCAAAAGGACAGGGATGGCCAAAAACATTCAGTACTTC. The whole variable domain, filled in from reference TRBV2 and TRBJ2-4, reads EPEVTQTPSHQVTQMGQEVILRCVPISNHLYFYWYRQILGQKVEFLVSFYNNEISEKSEIFDDQFSVERPDGSNFTLKIRSTKLEDSAMYFCASSKRTGMAKNIQYFGAGTRLSVL.

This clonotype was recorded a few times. This CDR3 is CASSWEWADNNSPLHF. The CDR3 DNA is TGTGCCAGCAGTTGGGAGTGGGCGGACAATAATTCACCCCTCCACTTT. V usage is TRBV28 and J usage is TRBJ1-6, with D possibly TRBD1 on 5 matching bases. The CDR3 totals 16 residues. Per the germline V gene, CDR1 is MDHEN and CDR2 is SYDVKM. Trimming stripped 4 bases from V and 5 bases from J, with 15 bases between.

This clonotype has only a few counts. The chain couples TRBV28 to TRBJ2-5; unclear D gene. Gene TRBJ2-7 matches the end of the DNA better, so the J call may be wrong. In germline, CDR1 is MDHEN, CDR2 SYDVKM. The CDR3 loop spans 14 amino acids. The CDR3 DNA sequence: TGTGCCAGCAGTAGGCCCCCTCCAGACAACGAGCAGTACTTC. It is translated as CASSRPPPDNEQYF.

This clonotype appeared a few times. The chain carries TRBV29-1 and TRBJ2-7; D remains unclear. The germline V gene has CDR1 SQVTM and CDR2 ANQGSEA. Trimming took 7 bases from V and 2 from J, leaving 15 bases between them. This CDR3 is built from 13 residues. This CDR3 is CSALGYEPYEQYF. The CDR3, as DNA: TGCAGCGCCCTGGGTTATGAACCCTACGAGCAGTACTTC.

The CDR3 spells CASSMAGQGYEQYF. The CDR3 DNA sequence: TGTGCCAGCAGCATGGCGGGACAGGGCTACGAGCAGTACTTC. The chain couples TRBV4-2 to TRBJ2-5, with TRBD1 matching over 9 bases. The J call may be faulty, since TRBJ2-7 better matches the DNA end. Germline V gene lookup returns CDR1 LGHNA and CDR2 YNFKEQ. CDR3 size: 14 residues.

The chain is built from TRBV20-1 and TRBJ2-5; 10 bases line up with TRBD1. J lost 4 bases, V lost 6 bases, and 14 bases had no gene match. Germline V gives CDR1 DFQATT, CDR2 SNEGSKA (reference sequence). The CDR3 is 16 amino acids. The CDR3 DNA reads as TGCAGTGCCCCGATGGGACAGGGGCTCCAGGGAGAGACCCAGTACTTC. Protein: CSAPMGQGLQGETQYF.

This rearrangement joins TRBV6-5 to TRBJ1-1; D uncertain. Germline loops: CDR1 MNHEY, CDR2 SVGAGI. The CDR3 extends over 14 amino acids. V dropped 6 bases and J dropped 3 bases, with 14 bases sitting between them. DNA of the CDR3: TGTGCCAGCAGCTTCGCGGGTAAGGACACTGAAGCTTTCTTT. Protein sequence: CASSFAGKDTEAFF.

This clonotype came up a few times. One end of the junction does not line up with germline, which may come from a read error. The CDR3: CASSSQLAGQFGPQHF. The CDR3, as DNA: TGTGCCAGCAGTTCTCAACTAGCGGGCCAATTTGGGCCCCAGCACTTC. The chain joins TRBV27 to TRBJ2-5; 9 bases map to TRBD2. Germline loops: CDR1 MNHEY, CDR2 SMNVEV (reference sequence). This CDR3 has 16 residues.

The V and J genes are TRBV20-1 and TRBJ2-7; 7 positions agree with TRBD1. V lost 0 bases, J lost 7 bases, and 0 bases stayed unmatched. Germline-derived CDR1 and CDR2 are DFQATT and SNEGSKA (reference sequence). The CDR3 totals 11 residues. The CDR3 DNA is TGCAGTGCTAGAGAGGACAGGGAGCAGTACTTC. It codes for CSAREDREQYF.

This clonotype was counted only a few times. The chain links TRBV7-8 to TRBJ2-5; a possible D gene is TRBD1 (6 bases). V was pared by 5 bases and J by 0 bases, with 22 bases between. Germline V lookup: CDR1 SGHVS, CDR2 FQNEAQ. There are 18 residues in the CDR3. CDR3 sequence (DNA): TGTGCCAGCAGCGCAGATGGGGCAGGGGTCCGATACCAAGAGACCCAGTACTTC. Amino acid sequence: CASSADGAGVRYQETQYF.

The CDR3 protein is CASSEAAQSSPDTQYF. CDR3 nucleotides: TGTGCCAGCAGTGAAGCGGCACAGTCGTCCCCAGATACGCAGTATTTT. The rearrangement links TRBV6-1 to TRBJ2-3; D is undetermined. This CDR3 spans 16 amino acids. Trimming removed 0 bases from V and 4 bases from J, with 14 bases in between. The germline V gene has CDR1 MNHNS and CDR2 SASEGT.

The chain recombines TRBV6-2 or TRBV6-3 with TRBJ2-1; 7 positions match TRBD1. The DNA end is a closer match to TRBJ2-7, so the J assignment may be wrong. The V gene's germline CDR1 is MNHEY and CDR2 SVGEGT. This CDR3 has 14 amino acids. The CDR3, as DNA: TGTGCCAGCAGTCATCGACAGGGAACCTACGAGCAGTACTTC. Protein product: CASSHRQGTYEQYF.

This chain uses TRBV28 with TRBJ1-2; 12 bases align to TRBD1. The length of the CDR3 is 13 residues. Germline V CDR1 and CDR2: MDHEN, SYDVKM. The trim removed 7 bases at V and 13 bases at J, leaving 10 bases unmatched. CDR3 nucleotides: TGTGCCAGCACCCCAGGGGGACAGGGGGCAGGCACCTTC. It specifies CASTPGGQGAGTF.

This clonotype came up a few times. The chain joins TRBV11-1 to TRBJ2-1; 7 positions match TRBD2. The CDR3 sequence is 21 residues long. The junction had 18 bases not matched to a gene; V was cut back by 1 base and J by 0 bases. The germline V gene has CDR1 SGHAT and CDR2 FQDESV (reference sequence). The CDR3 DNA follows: TGTGCCAGCAGCTTAGAGGCCGGGTTGATAGCGGGCTGGAGCTCCTACAATGAGCAGTTCTTC. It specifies CASSLEAGLIAGWSSYNEQFF.

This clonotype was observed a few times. The CDR3 DNA follows: TGTGCCACCAGTGATTGGTCGGCGAACACCGGGGAGCTGTTTTTT. It is translated as CATSDWSANTGELFF. The chain couples TRBV24-1 to TRBJ2-2; D gene unclear. V was clipped by 2 bases and J by 0 bases, with 6 bases between them. Germline V CDR1 and CDR2: KGHDR, SFDVKD. The CDR3 sequence is 15 residues long.

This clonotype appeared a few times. The CDR3 loop reads CASSFLLTAPSYEQYF. CDR3 in DNA: TGTGCCAGCAGTTTCCTTTTGACAGCGCCTTCCTACGAGCAGTACTTC. V gene TRBV28 combines with J gene TRBJ2-5, with D possibly TRBD1 on 5 matching bases. The end of the DNA is better explained by TRBJ2-7, so the J call may be wrong. Germline CDR1 and CDR2: MDHEN and SYDVKM. This CDR3 contains 16 residues.

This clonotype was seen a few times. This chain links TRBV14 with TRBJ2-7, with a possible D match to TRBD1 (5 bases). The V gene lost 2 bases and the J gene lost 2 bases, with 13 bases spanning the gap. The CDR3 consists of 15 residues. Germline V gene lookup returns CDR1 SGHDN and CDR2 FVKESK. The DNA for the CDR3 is TGTGCCAGCAGCCAAAAGACAGAACTGGCCTACGAGCAGTACTTC. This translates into CASSQKTELAYEQYF.

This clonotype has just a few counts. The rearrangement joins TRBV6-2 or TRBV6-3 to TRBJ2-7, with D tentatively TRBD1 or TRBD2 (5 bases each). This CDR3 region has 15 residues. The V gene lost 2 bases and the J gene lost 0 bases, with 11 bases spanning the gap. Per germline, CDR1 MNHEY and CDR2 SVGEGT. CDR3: CASSYGDLGSYEQYF. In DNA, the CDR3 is TGTGCCAGCAGTTACGGGGACCTCGGCTCCTACGAGCAGTACTTC.

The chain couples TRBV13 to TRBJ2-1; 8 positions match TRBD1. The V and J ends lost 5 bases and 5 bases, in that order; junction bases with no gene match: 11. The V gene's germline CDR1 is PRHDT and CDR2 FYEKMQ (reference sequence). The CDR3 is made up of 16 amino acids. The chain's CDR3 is CASSPRGQGVHNEQFF. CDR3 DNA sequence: TGTGCCAGCAGCCCCAGAGGACAGGGAGTCCACAATGAGCAGTTCTTC.

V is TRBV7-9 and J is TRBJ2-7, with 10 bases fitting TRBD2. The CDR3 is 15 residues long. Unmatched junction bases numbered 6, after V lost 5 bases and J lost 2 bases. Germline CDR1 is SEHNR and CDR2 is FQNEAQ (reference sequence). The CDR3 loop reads CASSVGTSVAYEQYF. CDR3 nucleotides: TGTGCCAGCAGCGTCGGGACTAGCGTGGCCTACGAGCAGTACTTC.

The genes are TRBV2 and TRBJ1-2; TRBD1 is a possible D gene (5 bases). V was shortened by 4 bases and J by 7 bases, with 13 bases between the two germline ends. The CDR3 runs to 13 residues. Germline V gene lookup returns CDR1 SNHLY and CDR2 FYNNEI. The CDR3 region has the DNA TGTGCCAGCAGTGGGGACGGGGATAGTGGCTACACCTTC. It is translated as CASSGDGDSGYTF. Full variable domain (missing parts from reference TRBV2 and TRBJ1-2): EPEVTQTPSHQVTQMGQEVILRCVPISNHLYFYWYRQILGQKVEFLVSFYNNEISEKSEIFDDQFSVERPDGSNFTLKIRSTKLEDSAMYFCASSGDGDSGYTFGSGTRLTVV.

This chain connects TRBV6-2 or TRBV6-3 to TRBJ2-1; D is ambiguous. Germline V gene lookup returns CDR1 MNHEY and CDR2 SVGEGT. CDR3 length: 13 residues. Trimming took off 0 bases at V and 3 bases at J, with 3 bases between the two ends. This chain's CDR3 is CASSYSDYNEQFF. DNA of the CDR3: TGTGCCAGCAGTTACTCGGACTACAATGAGCAGTTCTTC.

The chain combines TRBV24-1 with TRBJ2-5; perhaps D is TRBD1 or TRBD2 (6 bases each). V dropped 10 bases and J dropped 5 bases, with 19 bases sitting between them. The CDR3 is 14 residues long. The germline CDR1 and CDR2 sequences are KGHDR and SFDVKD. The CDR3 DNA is TGTGCCACAAAGGCTGGGGGGCGCGAGGAGACCCAGTACTTC. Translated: CATKAGGREETQYF.